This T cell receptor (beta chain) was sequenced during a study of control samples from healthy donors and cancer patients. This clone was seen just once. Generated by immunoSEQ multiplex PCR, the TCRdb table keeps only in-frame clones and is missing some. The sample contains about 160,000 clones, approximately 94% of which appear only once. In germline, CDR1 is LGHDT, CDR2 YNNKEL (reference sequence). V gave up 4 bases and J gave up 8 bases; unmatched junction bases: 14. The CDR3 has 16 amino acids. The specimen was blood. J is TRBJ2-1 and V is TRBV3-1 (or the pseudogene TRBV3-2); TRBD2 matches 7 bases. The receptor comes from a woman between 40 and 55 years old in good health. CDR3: CASSPHGRGSSDEQFF. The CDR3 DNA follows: TGTGCCAGCAGCCCGCACGGGCGGGGGAGCTCCGATGAGCAGTTCTTC.